The TCR beta chain described here comes from a study of cytomegalovirus exposure and HLA in healthy donors. Some clones are missing from TCRdb's copy, which holds only in-frame ones; the method was immunoSEQ multiplex PCR. Of about 150,000 clones listed, about 89% are singletons. The donors belonged to the 120-subject validation cohort, separate from the 666-subject first cohort. There are 16 residues in the CDR3. The germline CDR1 and CDR2 sequences are SGHRS and YFSETQ. V was pared by 1 base and J by 1 base, with 14 bases between. V and J are TRBV5-1 and TRBJ1-1; D remains unclear. What was sequenced was PBMCs. The sequence was collected from a man aged 18 to 29 in good health and CMV-seronegative. The CDR3 reads CASSLSHTPPNTEAFF. The CDR3 nucleotides are TGCGCCAGCAGCTTGAGTCACACCCCACCGAACACTGAAGCTTTCTTT. The whole variable domain, remainder taken from reference TRBV5-1 and TRBJ1-1, is KAGVTQTPRYLIKTRGQQVTLSCSPISGHRSVSWYQQTPGQGLQFLFEYFSETQRNKGNFPGRFSGRQFSNSRSEMNVSTLELGDSALYLCASSLSHTPPNTEAFFGQGTRLTVV.